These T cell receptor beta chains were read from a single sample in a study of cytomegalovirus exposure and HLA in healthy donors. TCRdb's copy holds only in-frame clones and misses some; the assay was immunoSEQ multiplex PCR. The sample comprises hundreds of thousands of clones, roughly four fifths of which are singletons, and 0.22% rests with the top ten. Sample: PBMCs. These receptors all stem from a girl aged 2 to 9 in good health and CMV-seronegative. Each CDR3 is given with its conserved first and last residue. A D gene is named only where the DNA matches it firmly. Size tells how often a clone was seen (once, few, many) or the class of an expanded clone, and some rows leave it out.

TGTGCCAGCAGTGAAGCTTACGGGGACTCCTACGAGCAGTACTTC	CASSEAYGDSYEQYF	TRBV6-1	TRBJ2-7	.	.
TGCAGCGTGCTAGGGGGCCATGGGGTCACTGAAGCTTTCTTT	CSVLGGHGVTEAFF	TRBV29-1	TRBJ1-1	.	TRBD1
TGTGCCAGCAGCCACGGGGGAAATGAGCAGTTCTTC	CASSHGGNEQFF	TRBV6-5	TRBJ2-1	.	.
TGCGCCAGCAGCTTAGCGGACAGCCCCTACGAGCAGTACTTC	CASSLADSPYEQYF	TRBV5-1	TRBJ2-7	.	.
TGTGCCAGCAGTCCCGGGACACCGCTTATTTATGGCTACACCTTC	CASSPGTPLIYGYTF	TRBV6-1	TRBJ1-2	.	.
TGTGCCAGCTCACCTTGGACAGGGGTTAATGAAAAACTGTTTTTT	CASSPWTGVNEKLFF	TRBV18	TRBJ1-4	few	TRBD1
TGTGCCAGCAGTTACTCGCAATTAGGGACAGCGTTCTTC	CASSYSQLGTAFF	TRBV6-6	TRBJ2-1	.	TRBD1
TGCGCCAGCAGTGCAGACAGCTCCTATAATTCACCCCTCCACTTT	CASSADSSYNSPLHF	TRBV10-2	TRBJ1-6	.	.
TGTGCCAGCAGTGAACAGCCCAATCAGCCCCAGCATTTT	CASSEQPNQPQHF	TRBV6-4	TRBJ1-5	.	.
TGCAGCGCCCTGGAGGTAGGCATCACTGAAGCTTTCTTT	CSALEVGITEAFF	TRBV29-1	TRBJ1-1	.	.
TGTGCCAGCAGCTATACCGGGATCCAACGTTTCATTGAGCAGTTCTTC	CASSYTGIQRFIEQFF	TRBV5-5	TRBJ2-1	.	.
TGTGCTAGTGGTTGGGACCTCACCGACAGGGCAGCTAACTATGGCTACACCTTC	CASGWDLTDRAANYGYTF	TRBV12-5	TRBJ1-2	.	TRBD1
TGTGCCAGCAGCCTGACGTTAGAGGGCTACGAGCAGTACTTC	CASSLTLEGYEQYF	TRBV5-6	TRBJ2-7	.	.
TGCGCCAGCAGTGAACGGCTAGGGGGACAAGATGAAGCTTTCTTT	CASSERLGGQDEAFF	TRBV10-1	TRBJ1-1	.	.
TGTGCCAGCAGCCAAGGGACAGGGGCGAACACCGGGGAGCTGTTTTTT	CASSQGTGANTGELFF	TRBV4-2	TRBJ2-2	.	TRBD1
TGTGCCAGCAGCTTAAATTCTTGGCCCCCTCAAGAGACCCAGTACTTC	CASSLNSWPPQETQYF	TRBV7-6	TRBJ2-5	.	.
TGTGCCAGCAAAAAGGAGGATATGAACACTGAAGCTTTCTTT	CASKKEDMNTEAFF	TRBV2	TRBJ1-1	once	.
TGTGCCAGCAGTGACTCGATGGTAGCGGGGGGCCCAGATACGCAGTATTTT	CASSDSMVAGGPDTQYF	TRBV6-4	TRBJ2-3	.	TRBD2
TGCGCCAGCAGCGGGGGGACAGTGAACACTGAAGCTTTCTTT	CASSGGTVNTEAFF	TRBV5-1	TRBJ1-1	.	TRBD1
TGTGCCAGCAGTTTAAACGGGGGACCCATTGGCTACACCTTC	CASSLNGGPIGYTF	TRBV27	TRBJ1-2	.	.
TGCGCCAGCAGCCGCCGGACTAGCGGGGAGGACAATGAGCAGTTCTTC	CASSRRTSGEDNEQFF	TRBV5-1	TRBJ2-1	.	TRBD2
TGTGCCAGCAGCTTGGGACAGGGCGCCCAAGAGACCCAGTACTTC	CASSLGQGAQETQYF	TRBV11-1	TRBJ2-5	once	TRBD1
TGCGCCAGCAGCTTCGGACAGGGGGTCGCCTCTGGAAACACCATATATTTT	CASSFGQGVASGNTIYF	TRBV5-1	TRBJ1-3	.	TRBD1
TGTGCCAGCAGCCGGGACAGGGTCGCCACTGAAGCTTTCTTT	CASSRDRVATEAFF	TRBV6-1	TRBJ1-1	.	TRBD1
TGCGCCAGCAGCCAAGATAGGGCAGGGCGCTATGGCTACACCTTC	CASSQDRAGRYGYTF	TRBV4-1	TRBJ1-2	.	.
TGTGCCAGCAGATCGGGACAGGGCCAAACTAACTATGGCTACACCTTC	CASRSGQGQTNYGYTF	TRBV27	TRBJ1-2	.	TRBD1
TGTGCCAGCTCACCTAGACTAGCGGGGTCGACAGATACGCAGTATTTT	CASSPRLAGSTDTQYF	TRBV18	TRBJ2-3	.	TRBD2
TGTGCCAGCAGCCTAAGGCCCGCACAGGGGTGGGACTATGGCTACACCTTC	CASSLRPAQGWDYGYTF	TRBV7-3	TRBJ1-2	.	TRBD1
TGTGCCAGCAGTGGGGACAGCAATGAAAAACTGTTTTTT	CASSGDSNEKLFF	TRBV2	TRBJ1-4	.	TRBD1
TGTGCCAGCAGTGAAGGCGATTCAGGGGAAAAACTGTTTTTT	CASSEGDSGEKLFF	TRBV25-1	TRBJ1-4	few	.
TGTGCCAGCAGTTACGGGACTAGCGGGTACAATGAGCAGTTCTTC	CASSYGTSGYNEQFF	TRBV6-5	TRBJ2-1	.	TRBD2
TGTGCCAGCAGTTCCCGAGGGTCCTACGAGCAGTACTTC	CASSSRGSYEQYF	TRBV6-5	TRBJ2-7	few	.
TGTGCCAGCAGCTCCGGACAGGGCCAAGAGACCCAGTACTTC	CASSSGQGQETQYF	TRBV5-4	TRBJ2-5	.	TRBD1
TGTGCCAGCAGCCTAGCGCCCGGAGATACGCAGTATTTT	CASSLAPGDTQYF	TRBV6-1	TRBJ2-3	.	.
TGTGCCAGCAGTGCACTTGGGACTAGCGGGGAAGAGACCCAGTACTTC	CASSALGTSGEETQYF	TRBV6-1	TRBJ2-5	.	TRBD2
TGTGCCAGCAGCCAAAAGGGGGGGACAGGGAAGCAGTACTTC	CASSQKGGTGKQYF	TRBV4-2	TRBJ2-7	few	TRBD1
TGTGCCAGCAGTTTATCGGGCCCTGCAGGGATTACCTACGAGCAGTACTTC	CASSLSGPAGITYEQYF	TRBV27	TRBJ2-7	few	.
TGTGCCAGCAGCCCGGGCCGGACAGGGACCTACGAGCAGTACTTC	CASSPGRTGTYEQYF	TRBV7-9	TRBJ2-7	.	TRBD1
TGTGCCTGGAGTGTGCTAAATCAGCCCCAGCATTTT	CAWSVLNQPQHF	TRBV30	TRBJ1-5	.	.
TGTGCCAGCATGAGACTAGCGGGAGCTGGGAATGAGCAGTTCTTC	CASMRLAGAGNEQFF	TRBV19	TRBJ2-1	.	TRBD2
TGCGCCAGCAGCTTCGAGAGCACTGAAGCTTTCTTT	CASSFESTEAFF	TRBV5-1	TRBJ1-1	.	.
TGCAGTGTAAACAGAGACTACGAGCAGTACTTC	CSVNRDYEQYF	TRBV20-1	TRBJ2-7	few	.
TGTGCCAGCAAGGGACAGGGTGGCAATCAGCCCCAGCATTTT	CASKGQGGNQPQHF	TRBV11-2	TRBJ1-5	few	TRBD1
TGTGCCAGCAGGACAGGATACAATGAGCAGTTCTTC	CASRTGYNEQFF	TRBV19	TRBJ2-1	.	TRBD1
TGTGCCAGCACCCCGGGGGGGTCTAGCGGGGAGACCCAGTACTTC	CASTPGGSSGETQYF	TRBV7-2	TRBJ2-5	.	TRBD2